This TCR beta chain appears in the sequencing data of a study of control samples from healthy donors and cancer patients (dated by TCRdb to 2018 to 2021). V lost 5 bases and J lost 8 bases, and the count of bases not matched to a germline gene is 10. The germline V gene (reference sequence) provides CDR1 SEHNR and CDR2 FQNEAQ. The CDR3 covers 15 residues, taking in both the cysteine and the phenylalanine. Kept here is only the CDR3 DNA, which spans 45 bases and is read in frame from base 1. Preparation of the library involved the immunoSEQ multiplex PCR assay. TCRdb re-hosts the immuneACCESS table, in-frame sequences only. Its copies lack some clones; in the studies checked, an unresolved V gene accounts for under half of them, and the cause for the rest is not known. A total of under 150,000 clones appear in this sample, under 90% of them only once. Of the sample, around 4.9% is held by the ten largest clones.

As for this clone: Its antigen is not yet known. No base quality values were provided; no much bigger clone lies one nucleotide off.

The chain uses TRBV7-9 and TRBJ1-4; TRBD1 agrees with 8 junctional bases. This sequence was found in a man aged 30 to 39 in good health. What was sequenced was blood. At the DNA level, the sequence is TGTGCCAGCAGCCAAATAGGACAGGGCAACGAAAAACTGTTTTTT. It translates to CASSQIGQGNEKLFF. The full variable domain, with segments outside the CDR3 supplied by the reference TRBV7-9 and TRBJ1-4 proteins, appears as DTGVSQNPRHKITKRGQNVTFRCDPISEHNRLYWYRQTLGQGPEFLTYFQNEAQLEKSRLLSDRFSAERPKGSFSTLEIQRTEQGDSAMYLCASSQIGQGNEKLFFGSGTQLSVL.